Below, 23 T cell receptor beta chains from the same sample are listed, as sequenced in a study of regulatory T cells in long-lasting Graves disease. Both iRepertoire HTBI primers and Arm-PCR of CDR3 regions were used to build the TCR beta libraries. From the multiplex PCR reads, TCRdb called clonotypes with MiXCR, one entry per CDR3 protein. This sample has 500,000 or so distinct CDR3 sequences, with 15% to 20% found just once. The time point denotes: newly diagnosed GD, antithyroid drugs for less than 3 months. PBMC-extracted RNA yielded the TCR library. This same sample was also part of a study on T cells in Graves' hyperthyroidism and ophthalmopathy.

Sequenced material: peripheral blood mononuclear cells (PBMCs), taken at new diagnosis, from a patient treated with antithyroid drugs. The receptor set was obtained from a woman aged 35 to 59 with Graves disease.

For this clonotype: This may stem from a read error, because a much larger clone lies one nucleotide away. The chain links TRBV3-1 to TRBJ1-1; D is unclear. The CDR3 extends over 13 amino acids. Germline V lookup: CDR1 LGHDT, CDR2 YNNKEL (reference sequence). The CDR3 coding sequence is TGTGCCAGCAGGCAGGCGGGGAACGCTGAAGCTTTCTTT. Translated: CASRQAGNAEAFF.

This clonotype was recorded many times. This chain uses TRBV2 with TRBJ1-5, with D uncertain. The germline CDR1 and CDR2 sequences are SNHLY and FYNNEI. The CDR3 runs to 15 residues. Trimming removed 6 bases at V and 2 bases at J, with 14 bases between. CDR3 amino acids: CASRDQSGGNQPQHF. CDR3 DNA: TGTGCCAGCAGGGACCAGTCCGGGGGCAATCAGCCCCAGCATTTT.

This clonotype appeared many times. The J gene is TRBJ2-7, the V gene TRBV7-2; no clear D gene. From germline, CDR1 is SGHTA and CDR2 FQGNSA. This CDR3 has 12 amino acids. Trimming pared 6 bases from V and 2 bases from J, leaving 8 bases between. DNA of the CDR3: TGTGCCAGCAGTCCCATGACCTACGAGCAGTACTTC. This sequence encodes CASSPMTYEQYF.

The V gene is TRBV20-1, the J gene TRBJ2-7, with D maybe TRBD2 (6 bases). CDR3 length: 11 amino acids. Trimming took off 6 bases at V and 7 bases at J, with 13 bases between the two ends. Germline CDR1 reads DFQATT; CDR2 reads SNEGSKA (reference sequence). CDR3 residues: CSALGGREQYF. The CDR3 region has the DNA TGCAGTGCCTTAGGAGGGAGAGAGCAGTACTTC.

This clonotype has ten or more counts. J is TRBJ1-2 and V is TRBV6-2 or TRBV6-3, with 7 nucleotides matching TRBD1. Per germline, CDR1 MNHEY and CDR2 SVGEGT. The CDR3 runs to 15 residues. The V and J ends lost 0 bases and 4 bases, in that order; junction bases with no gene match: 5. CDR3 nucleotide sequence: TGTGCCAGCAGTTACTCGGCAGGGGGAGGCTATGGCTACACCTTC. It codes for CASSYSAGGGYGYTF.

Ten or more counts support this clonotype. V gene TRBV11-2 combines with J gene TRBJ1-4, with 10 bases identical to TRBD1. Looked up from germline, CDR1 is SGHAT and CDR2 is FQNNGV. Trimming cost V 5 bases and J 3 bases; bases outside gene matches: 6. CDR3 length equals 16 residues. CDR3 nucleotide sequence: TGTGCCAGCAGCGCGGGACAGGGGACCGCTAATGAAAAACTGTTTTTT. The encoded protein is CASSAGQGTANEKLFF.

This clonotype was seen ten or more times. V gene TRBV15 combines with J gene TRBJ1-4; D remains ambiguous. The CDR3 loop spans 15 amino acids. Germline CDR1 is LNHNV and CDR2 is YYDKDF (reference sequence). V lost 6 bases and J 1 base, leaving 12 bases between the germline ends. Written as DNA, the CDR3 is TGTGCCACCAGTCGACGACAACTAACTAATGAAAAACTGTTTTTT. Translating gives CATSRRQLTNEKLFF. Full variable domain (outside the CDR3, taken from reference TRBV15 and TRBJ1-4): DAMVIQNPRYQVTQFGKPVTLSCSQTLNHNVMYWYQQKSSQAPKLLFHYYDKDFNNEADTPDNFQSRRPNTSFCFLDIRSPGLGDTAMYLCATSRRQLTNEKLFFGSGTQLSVL.

The chain is built from TRBV18 and TRBJ1-1, with 8 bases matching TRBD1. Germline assignment: CDR1 KGHSH and CDR2 LQKENI. V lost 5 bases to trimming and J lost 10 bases; unmatched junction nucleotides: 15. The CDR3 consists of 15 residues. The DNA of the CDR3 is TGTGCCAGCTCAAACACACAGGGGGTATCGGAAGGAGCTTTCTTT. This codes for CASSNTQGVSEGAFF.

The table lists this clonotype with many counts. This chain links TRBV29-1 with TRBJ1-1; 8 nucleotides match TRBD1. Germline CDR1 is SQVTM and CDR2 is ANQGSEA. The CDR3 totals 14 residues. The J segment lost 0 bases and the V segment lost 7 bases, leaving 7 bases of the junction unmatched. CDR3 DNA: TGCAGCGCGATGACAGGGGTCATGAACACTGAAGCTTTCTTT. Amino acid sequence: CSAMTGVMNTEAFF.

This clonotype has just a few counts. The chain uses TRBV3-1 and TRBJ1-2; no clear D gene. The V end lost 4 bases, the J end lost 2 bases, and 14 bases lay between the germline ends. The CDR3 is made up of 15 amino acids. Germline CDR1 is LGHDT and CDR2 is YNNKEL (reference sequence). The CDR3: CASSPRGVRNYGYTF. The CDR3, as DNA: TGTGCCAGCAGCCCTCGCGGAGTTAGAAACTATGGCTACACCTTC. Drawing the rest from reference TRBV3-1 and TRBJ1-2, the complete variable domain is DTAVSQTPKYLVTQMGNDKSIKCEQNLGHDTMYWYKQDSKKFLKIMFSYNNKELIINETVPNRFSPKSPDKAHLNLHINSLELGDSAVYFCASSPRGVRNYGYTFGSGTRLTVV.

This clonotype showed up just a few times. This chain uses TRBV29-1 with TRBJ2-7; 9 bases are shared with TRBD2. This CDR3 has 16 amino acids. Germline trimming cut 6 bases from V and 0 bases from J; bases unmatched to any gene: 12. Germline V gene lookup returns CDR1 SQVTM and CDR2 ANQGSEA. This CDR3 is CSVTRLAGQNSYEQYF. The CDR3 region has the DNA TGCAGCGTCACACGTCTAGCGGGGCAGAACTCCTACGAGCAGTACTTC.

Many counts were recorded for this clonotype. The V gene is TRBV3-1, the J gene TRBJ1-1; unclear D gene. This CDR3 has 16 amino acids. The V and J ends lost 4 bases and 0 bases respectively, with 15 bases between them. Germline values: CDR1 LGHDT, CDR2 YNNKEL (reference sequence). The chain's CDR3 is CASSPPGSEMNTEAFF. The DNA of the CDR3 is TGTGCCAGCAGCCCCCCAGGCAGCGAGATGAACACTGAAGCTTTCTTT.

At least ten counts were recorded for this clonotype. This chain connects TRBV3-1 to TRBJ1-3; D gene uncertain. The CDR3 runs to 12 residues. Trimming took 6 bases from V and 4 from J, leaving 7 bases between them. CDR1 is LGHDT and CDR2 is YNNKEL in the germline V gene (reference sequence). The CDR3 nucleotides are TGTGCCAGCAGTCCGGCCGGAAACACCATATATTTT. It codes for CASSPAGNTIYF.

This clonotype was observed many times. The chain employs TRBV7-2 and TRBJ2-7; 7 bases are a match to TRBD2. CDR3 length: 13 amino acids. V shed 4 bases, J shed 1 base, and the junction held 1 base outside the gene matches. CDR1 and CDR2 (germline): SGHTA, FQGNSA. The CDR3 DNA follows: TGTGCCAGCAGCTGGGGGGGTTCCTACGAGCAGTACTTC. Protein product: CASSWGGSYEQYF.

This clonotype appeared a few times. The V and J genes are TRBV4-1 and TRBJ2-5; 10 bases are a match to TRBD1. Germline V gene lookup returns CDR1 MGHRA and CDR2 YSYEKL. The CDR3 has 16 residues. V lost 2 bases to trimming and J lost 5 bases; unmatched junction nucleotides: 8. The DNA for the CDR3 is TGCGCCAGCAGCCAACCCGGACAGGGGGTTGGGGAGACCCAGTACTTC. Protein sequence: CASSQPGQGVGETQYF.

This clonotype was picked up many times. This chain uses TRBV28 with TRBJ1-2; D is uncertain. The germline V gene encodes CDR1 MDHEN and CDR2 SYDVKM. The CDR3 consists of 11 residues. With 6 bases removed from V and 8 bases from J, the gap between germline ends came to 10 bases. This CDR3 reads CASRNPRGYTF. The CDR3 bases are TGTGCCAGCAGAAACCCGAGAGGCTACACCTTC.

This sequence joins TRBV19 and TRBJ2-3, with D perhaps matching TRBD2 (5 bases). Germline V lookup: CDR1 LNHDA, CDR2 SQIVND (reference sequence). CDR3 length equals 17 residues. Trimming stripped 5 bases from V and 1 base from J, with 19 bases between. The CDR3 spells CASSLAQLVSGTDTQYF. The CDR3 DNA sequence: TGTGCCAGTAGTCTAGCCCAACTAGTCTCCGGCACAGATACGCAGTATTTT.

This clonotype was found many times. The gene calls are TRBV12-3 or TRBV12-4 and TRBJ1-1; no clear D gene. V gave up 6 bases and J gave up 1 base, with 9 bases separating them. This CDR3 has 13 residues. The CDR3 DNA reads TGTGCCAGCAGCTCTCAAGAGAACACTGAAGCTTTCTTT. This codes for CASSSQENTEAFF.

The table lists this clonotype with many counts. The rearrangement links TRBV18 to TRBJ1-4; D is unresolved. The CDR3 loop spans 12 amino acids. The germline V and J ends were trimmed by 6 bases and 3 bases, with 5 bases remaining between them. CDR1 and CDR2 from the germline V gene are KGHSH and LQKENI. The CDR3 here is CASSRPNEKLFF. CDR3 in DNA: TGTGCCAGCTCCCGGCCTAATGAAAAACTGTTTTTT.

CDR3 sequence reads: CASSQDFMALNEQFF. CDR3 coding DNA: TGTGCCAGCAGCCAAGATTTTATGGCTCTCAATGAGCAGTTCTTC. V is TRBV4-2 and J is TRBJ2-1; unclear D gene. From germline, CDR1 is LGHNA and CDR2 YNFKEQ. Trimming took off 0 bases at V and 6 bases at J, with 12 bases between the two ends. The CDR3 has 15 residues.

This clonotype has a handful of counts. The chain recombines TRBV6-1 with TRBJ1-2; D possibly corresponds to TRBD1 (5 bases). CDR1 MNHNS and CDR2 SASEGT come from the germline V gene. This CDR3 comprises 12 residues. Between the trimmed V and J ends, which lost 7 bases and 7 bases, there was a span of 13 bases. The CDR3 DNA reads as TGTGCCAGCACAACAGGATATGTTGGCTACACCTTC. This translates into CASTTGYVGYTF.

In this sample, this clonotype turned up many times. The rearrangement joins TRBV24-1 to TRBJ2-3; the D gene is possibly TRBD2 (5 bases). Germline CDR1 and CDR2: KGHDR and SFDVKD. This CDR3 has 17 amino acids. Trimming left V 4 bases short and J 2 bases short, with 18 bases between. The CDR3 loop reads CATSDPEGSGHTDTQYF. In DNA form, the CDR3 reads TGTGCCACCAGTGACCCCGAGGGCAGCGGCCACACAGATACGCAGTATTTT.

To note about this clonotype: A read error may be the cause here, since a much bigger clone is one base away. This chain links TRBV6-2 or TRBV6-3 with TRBJ1-2; D gene uncertain. The germline gives CDR1 MNHEY, CDR2 SVGEGT. The CDR3 runs 14 residues. DNA of the CDR3: TGTGCCAGCAGTGATGTGGACGGAGTCTATGGCCACACCTTC. Residues: CASSDVDGVYGHTF.